This TCR beta chain is from a study of Ad26.COV2.S vaccination and SARS-CoV-2 variants. In the study overall: The Ad26.COV2.S arm of the COV1001 trial was where the donor was placed. Into the muscle, Ad26.COV2.S was dosed once or twice, 56 days apart. Study-level results: Substantial response breadth was reportedly seen for spike-specific CD8+ and CD4+ T cells after vaccination. Non-spike TCR breadth did not differ much between vaccine and placebo recipients.

Concerning this clone itself: What it recognizes is unknown.

Sequencing was performed with immunoSEQ multiplex PCR; in TCRdb, only in-frame clones are kept and a portion is missing. The repertoire holds about half a million clones, with around 89% as singletons. Stated treatment: roughly 19 received Ad26.COV2.S at low or high dose, single or two shots; roughly 5 received placebo; per-sample allocation not given. Material that was analyzed had been drawn on day 63 after the first vaccine or placebo injection. Trimming took off 3 bases at V and 0 bases at J, with 12 bases between the two ends. Per the germline V gene, CDR1 is LNHDA and CDR2 is SQIVND (reference sequence). The CDR3 sequence is 17 residues long.

This clonotype was sampled from a person aged 18-60 years who received the Ad26.COV2.S COVID-19 vaccine or a placebo. The sample here was peripheral blood, taken in a trial of Ad26.COV2.S vaccine versus placebo. This rearrangement joins TRBV19 to TRBJ1-6; D remains ambiguous. The DNA for the CDR3 is TGTGCCAGTAGTATCGTGGTCCGGGGCTCCTATAATTCACCCCTCCACTTT. It yields the protein CASSIVVRGSYNSPLHF.